These 29 T cell receptor beta chains were sequenced from one sample in a study of control samples from healthy donors and cancer patients. TCRdb's table, derived via immunoSEQ multiplex PCR, lists solely in-frame clones and lacks some. The sample has some 48,000 clones; approximately 93% are singletons. Sequenced material: PBMCs. All receptors come from a woman between 45 and 65 years old with head and neck cancer.

The chain couples TRBV5-5 to TRBJ1-1; no firm D call. The CDR3 loop spans 11 amino acids. Germline V gives CDR1 SGHKS, CDR2 YYEKEE (reference sequence). The germline V and J ends were trimmed by 7 bases and 5 bases, with 9 bases remaining between them. CDR3 amino acids: CASVGVTEAFF. For the CDR3, the DNA is TGTGCCAGCGTTGGAGTGACTGAAGCTTTCTTT. The full variable domain, its missing parts supplied by reference TRBV5-5 and TRBJ1-1, is DAGVTQSPTHLIKTRGQQVTLRCSPISGHKSVSWYQQVLGQGPQFIFQYYEKEERGRGNFPDRFSARQFPNYSSELNVNALLLGDSALYLCASVGVTEAFFGQGTRLTVV.

This clone is a singleton in its sample. The J gene is TRBJ2-6, the V gene TRBV6-5; tentatively, D is TRBD1 (5 bases). Germline V lookup: CDR1 MNHEY, CDR2 SVGAGI. The CDR3 covers 15 residues. With 9 bases removed from V and 3 bases from J, the gap between germline ends came to 15 bases. CDR3 bases: TGTGCCAGTTGCGCCCAGGGTTATGGGGCCAACGTCCTGACTTTC. Translating it yields CASCAQGYGANVLTF.

This clone was seen a single time. The chain combines TRBV29-1 with TRBJ2-1; TRBD2 matches 7 bases. CDR3 size: 18 residues. CDR1 and CDR2 from the germline V gene are SQVTM and ANQGSEA. After removal of 6 bases from V and 8 bases from J, the junction contained 25 bases not matched to a gene. The CDR3 bases are TGCAGCGTGGGGGGGGGACCTCGAGGAGGGCCTCTACCGGATGAGCAGTTCTTC. This sequence encodes CSVGGGPRGGPLPDEQFF.

This chain links TRBV2 with TRBJ2-2; D may match TRBD1 or TRBD2 (6 bases each). In germline, CDR1 is SNHLY, CDR2 FYNNEI. This CDR3 has 15 amino acids. With 4 bases removed from V and 6 bases from J, the gap between germline ends came to 15 bases. The CDR3 DNA follows: TGTGCCAGCAGTGTGCGGGGACAACCCTCCGGGGAGCTGTTTTTT. It specifies CASSVRGQPSGELFF.

This clone was counted only a few times. The chain couples TRBV30 to TRBJ2-2, with TRBD1 identical over 9 bases. The CDR3 sequence is 16 residues long. Germline lookup yields CDR1 GTSNPN and CDR2 SVGIG (reference sequence). Trimming removed 3 bases from V and 0 bases from J; junction bases left unmatched: 5. This CDR3 reads CAWRNRGPANTGELFF. The DNA for the CDR3 is TGTGCCTGGAGGAACAGGGGGCCTGCGAACACCGGGGAGCTGTTTTTT.

CDR3 residues: CASSPWAGSNTGELFF. The CDR3 DNA reads TGTGCCAGCAGTCCTTGGGCGGGGTCGAACACCGGGGAGCTGTTTTTT. The genes are TRBV3-1 (or the pseudogene TRBV3-2) and TRBJ2-2; weak D call: TRBD2 (6 bases). The CDR3 is 16 residues long. Germline V gene data show CDR1 as LGHDT and CDR2 as YNNKEL (reference sequence). V was shortened by 6 bases and J by 0 bases, with 14 bases between the two germline ends.

This chain joins TRBV18 and TRBJ1-1; D is unresolved. The CDR3 has 14 residues. The germline gives CDR1 KGHSH, CDR2 LQKENI. Trimming removed 2 bases from V and 0 bases from J, with 7 bases in between. In nucleotides, the CDR3 is TGTGCCAGCTCACCAAGGGCAGTGAACACTGAAGCTTTCTTT. This encodes CASSPRAVNTEAFF.

The V call is TRBV7-2, the J call TRBJ2-3; no firm D call. Germline CDR1 SGHTA, CDR2 FQGNSA. This CDR3 region has 12 residues. V lost 4 bases to trimming and J lost 6 bases, with 8 bases between them. In DNA form, the CDR3 reads TGTGCCAGCAGCTCCCTCCTGGATACGCAGTATTTT. Translation: CASSSLLDTQYF.

This chain connects TRBV28 to TRBJ1-2; no clear D gene. V was shortened by 6 bases and J by 3 bases, with 20 bases between the two germline ends. CDR3 size: 16 residues. Germline values: CDR1 MDHEN, CDR2 SYDVKM. CDR3 nucleotides: TGTGCCAGCAGCTTGAGTACCTTACATGGCGACTATGGCTACACCTTC. This codes for CASSLSTLHGDYGYTF.

The chain links TRBV5-6 to TRBJ1-5, with TRBD1 identical over 10 bases. This CDR3 region has 17 residues. The germline gives CDR1 SGHDT, CDR2 YYEEEE. Losses at the gene ends were 4 bases for V and 5 bases for J; bases not matched to a gene: 12. The CDR3 DNA reads TGTGCCAGCAGCGGGGGGACAGGGGACCCCTCTGATCAGCCCCAGCATTTT. Amino acid sequence: CASSGGTGDPSDQPQHF.

This clone was recorded only once. V usage is TRBV4-1 and J usage is TRBJ1-2; no reliable D call. The CDR3 spans 15 residues. From germline, CDR1 is MGHRA and CDR2 YSYEKL. V lost 0 bases to trimming and J lost 3 bases, with 11 bases between them. CDR3 nucleotide sequence: TGCGCCAGCAGCCAAGAAATAAAGCCTTACTATGGCTACACCTTC. It specifies CASSQEIKPYYGYTF.

The V and J genes are TRBV2 and TRBJ2-1; D may be TRBD1 (5 bases). Trimming left V 3 bases short and J 5 bases short, with 14 bases between. Germline-derived CDR1 and CDR2 are SNHLY and FYNNEI. This CDR3 contains 15 residues. DNA of the CDR3: TGTGCCAGCAGTGACAGCCAGGGATTTGACAATGAGCAGTTCTTC. Amino acids: CASSDSQGFDNEQFF. Filled out from reference TRBV2 and TRBJ2-1, the complete variable domain reads EPEVTQTPSHQVTQMGQEVILRCVPISNHLYFYWYRQILGQKVEFLVSFYNNEISEKSEIFDDQFSVERPDGSNFTLKIRSTKLEDSAMYFCASSDSQGFDNEQFFGPGTRLTVL.

The chain couples TRBV5-4 to TRBJ1-1; D gene uncertain. Deletions cut 4 bases from V and 3 bases from J, with 13 bases between. The CDR3 contains 14 residues. Germline values: CDR1 SGHNT, CDR2 YYREEE (reference sequence). This CDR3 is CASSLRPADTEAFF. DNA of the CDR3: TGTGCCAGCAGCCTTCGACCCGCGGACACTGAAGCTTTCTTT.

The chain is built from TRBV18 and TRBJ2-7, with TRBD1 matching over 10 bases. The germline gives CDR1 KGHSH, CDR2 LQKENI. J was trimmed by 7 bases and V by 2 bases; bases with no gene match: 2. The CDR3 sequence is 13 residues long. DNA for the CDR3: TGTGCCAGCTCACCAGACAGGGGGCTTGAGCAGTACTTC. This codes for CASSPDRGLEQYF.

V and J are TRBV6-5 and TRBJ2-7, with a possible D match to TRBD1 (5 bases). V was clipped by 4 bases and J by 2 bases, with 15 bases between them. Germline CDR1 is MNHEY and CDR2 is SVGAGI. The CDR3 sequence is 15 residues long. The CDR3 sequence is CASSFQAGPAYEQYF. CDR3 coding DNA: TGTGCCAGCAGTTTCCAGGCAGGGCCTGCCTACGAGCAGTACTTC.

The V gene is TRBV18, the J gene TRBJ1-4, with D perhaps TRBD1 (6 bases). Germline-derived CDR1 and CDR2 are KGHSH and LQKENI. The CDR3 is 15 amino acids. With 1 base removed from V and 0 bases from J, the gap between germline ends came to 6 bases. The DNA for the CDR3 is TGTGCCAGCTCACCACAGGGGGCAACTAATGAAAAACTGTTTTTT. It codes for CASSPQGATNEKLFF.

The V and J genes are TRBV18 and TRBJ1-1; TRBD1 matches 9 bases. CDR1 is KGHSH, CDR2 LQKENI, per germline. Losses at the gene ends were 3 bases for V and 4 bases for J; bases not matched to a gene: 6. The CDR3 is 15 residues long. The CDR3 region is CASSPGTGRVTEAFF. For the CDR3, the DNA is TGTGCCAGCTCACCGGGGACAGGGAGGGTCACTGAAGCTTTCTTT.

The V call is TRBV30, the J call TRBJ1-1; D gene unclear. This CDR3 has 11 residues. Trimming shortened V by 0 bases and J by 3 bases, and 2 bases separated the two germline ends. Germline lookup yields CDR1 GTSNPN and CDR2 SVGIG (reference sequence). CDR3 in amino acids: CAWSVDTEAFF. DNA for the CDR3: TGTGCCTGGAGTGTCGACACTGAAGCTTTCTTT. Full variable domain (missing parts from reference TRBV30 and TRBJ1-1): SQTIHQWPATLVQPVGSPLSLECTVEGTSNPNLYWYRQAAGRGLQLLFYSVGIGQISSEVPQNLSASRPQDRQFILSSKKLLLSDSGFYLCAWSVDTEAFFGQGTRLTVV.

V is TRBV24-1 and J is TRBJ2-3; TRBD1 aligns across 10 bases. CDR3 size: 16 residues. After removal of 2 bases from V and 6 bases from J, the junction contained 7 bases not matched to a gene. Germline V gene data show CDR1 as KGHDR and CDR2 as SFDVKD. CDR3: CATSDYPGQGPDTQYF. In nucleotides, the CDR3 is TGTGCCACCAGTGATTATCCGGGACAGGGGCCGGATACGCAGTATTTT.

The genes are TRBV7-3 and TRBJ2-3, with TRBD2 matching 9 bases. Losses at the gene ends were 5 bases for V and 5 bases for J; bases not matched to a gene: 11. The germline gives CDR1 SGHTA, CDR2 FQGTGA. The CDR3 has 16 amino acids. The CDR3 DNA sequence: TGTGCCAGCAGCCCTCACCAAGCGGGAGGCAAAGATACGCAGTATTTT. Translated: CASSPHQAGGKDTQYF.

The chain employs TRBV19 and TRBJ1-2; D gene unclear. CDR3 length equals 15 residues. The germline V gene encodes CDR1 LNHDA and CDR2 SQIVND (reference sequence). The V gene lost 3 bases and the J gene lost 2 bases, with 13 bases spanning the gap. The CDR3 spells CASSIKVAENYGYTF. The CDR3 nucleotides are TGTGCCAGTAGTATTAAGGTGGCGGAAAACTATGGCTACACCTTC.

The chain combines TRBV5-1 with TRBJ1-2, with D perhaps matching TRBD1 (6 bases). Germline V lookup: CDR1 SGHRS, CDR2 YFSETQ. This CDR3 is 14 amino acids long. The ends were cut back, 4 bases at V and 2 bases at J, with 12 bases in the middle. The CDR3 DNA follows: TGCGCCAGCAGCATTCGGGGGGGCAACTATGGCTACACCTTC. Its protein product is CASSIRGGNYGYTF.

J is TRBJ2-3 and V is TRBV12-3 or TRBV12-4, with D possibly matching TRBD1 (5 bases). The CDR3 sequence is 13 residues long. Trimming cost V 5 bases and J 6 bases, with 12 bases left between them. The CDR3 DNA sequence: TGTGCCAGCAGTCGGCAGGCAGGGGATACGCAGTATTTT. This gives the protein CASSRQAGDTQYF.

This chain connects TRBV7-2 to TRBJ2-1, with 15 positions matching TRBD2. Trimming at V came to 4 bases and at J to 14 bases, leaving 6 bases not matched to a gene. From germline, CDR1 is SGHTA and CDR2 FQGNSA. The CDR3 runs 14 residues. CDR3 coding DNA: TGTGCCAGCAGCTCGGGACTAGCGGGGGGTCAGGAGTTCTTC. Translating it yields CASSSGLAGGQEFF.

The CDR3 DNA sequence: TGCGCCAGCAGCCTCATGTCCCAGAGCTCTGGAAACACCATATATTTT. Translated: CASSLMSQSSGNTIYF. The V gene is TRBV4-1, the J gene TRBJ1-3, with no clear D. Trimming cost V 4 bases and J 0 bases, with 13 bases left between them. CDR3 size: 16 residues. From germline, CDR1 is MGHRA and CDR2 YSYEKL.

V is TRBV7-8 and J is TRBJ2-6; possibly TRBD1 for D (5 bases). The germline gives CDR1 SGHVS, CDR2 FQNEAQ. The CDR3 length is 18 residues. V gave up 7 bases and J gave up 0 bases, with 19 bases separating them. The CDR3 nucleotides are TGTGCCAGCATCCATAGCACAGGCCTTTCCTCTGGGGCCAACGTCCTGACTTTC. Its translation is CASIHSTGLSSGANVLTF.

V and J are TRBV5-1 and TRBJ2-3, with 7 bases identical to TRBD1. After removal of 5 bases from V and 2 bases from J, the junction contained 14 bases not matched to a gene. The CDR3 runs 17 residues. Germline V gene sequence: CDR1 SGHRS, CDR2 YFSETQ. CDR3 nucleotide sequence: TGCGCCAGCAGGCATCGGGACAGTGCTAAATTCACAGATACGCAGTATTTT. Protein product: CASRHRDSAKFTDTQYF.

The CDR3 spells CASSSLNEQFF. In DNA, the CDR3 is TGTGCCAGCAGCTCTCTCAATGAGCAGTTCTTC. The chain recombines TRBV7-6 with TRBJ2-1, with D unresolved. This CDR3 spans 11 amino acids. Trimming stripped 4 bases from V and 6 bases from J, with 4 bases between. Germline V gene lookup returns CDR1 SGHVS and CDR2 FNYEAQ. Full variable domain (rest looked up from reference TRBV7-6 and TRBJ2-1): GAGVSQSPRYKVTKRGQDVALRCDPISGHVSLYWYRQALGQGPEFLTYFNYEAQQDKSGLPNDRFSAERPEGSISTLTIQRTEQRDSAMYRCASSSLNEQFFGPGTRLTVL.

The rearrangement uses TRBV2 and TRBJ2-7, with D unclear. CDR1 and CDR2 (germline): SNHLY, FYNNEI. This CDR3 is built from 10 residues. Trimming removed 11 bases from V and 0 bases from J, with 5 bases in between. The CDR3 loop reads CASASYEQYF. The CDR3 bases are TGTGCCTCAGCCTCCTACGAGCAGTACTTC.